These 2 T cell receptor beta chains came from one sample sequenced in a study of human T cells and chemical hapten exposure. Via MiXCR, TCRdb re-called the RACE reads, giving one row per CDR3 protein. The table has a few hundred thousand distinct CDR3 sequences, about 6.3% seen once. Time point defined: patch test 2, 6 weeks after DPC sensitization. The treatment is: therapeutic diphenylcyclopropenone sensitization with weekly scalp DPC. Material: whole blood, obtained in connection with sensitization to the hapten diphenylcyclopropenone (DPC). These receptors were collected from a woman aged 18-29 years with alopecia areata. Some clones in this sample may be carry-over from other donors' samples.

The chain joins TRBV6-1 to TRBJ2-6; D remains ambiguous. With 5 bases removed from V and 0 bases from J, the gap between germline ends came to 8 bases. The CDR3 loop spans 15 amino acids. CDR1 MNHNS and CDR2 SASEGT come from the germline V gene. The CDR3 DNA is TGTGCCAGCAGTCCCCCCCCCTCTGGGGCCAACGTCCTGACTTTC. It encodes CASSPPPSGANVLTF.

This clonotype was recorded at least ten times. The chain links TRBV12-3 or TRBV12-4 to TRBJ1-5; TRBD1 matches at 7 bases. The CDR3 has 15 amino acids. Losses at the gene ends were 6 bases for V and 2 bases for J; bases not matched to a gene: 7. The CDR3 nucleotides are TGTGCCAGCAGCGGTGGGACAGACCGCAATCAGCCCCAGCATTTT. Translating gives CASSGGTDRNQPQHF.